These 17 T cell receptor beta chains share one sample of origin, sequenced in a study of response to subunit inactivated influenza vaccine. From the RT-PCR reads, TCRdb called clonotypes with MiXCR, one entry per CDR3 protein. Found here are about 570,000 distinct CDR3 sequences, 10% to 12% of them singletons; the top ten hold more than 9.5%. This sample was also put to use in a study of T cells expressing NK-cell markers. From that study: The authors made TCR beta cDNA libraries by 5'RACE template switching. This switching added a universal primer site and UMIs.

Sequencing used PBMCs from blood, obtained on the day of vaccination. Every receptor here comes from a man in his fifties who received an inactivated influenza vaccine.

This clonotype has only a few counts. The chain carries TRBV29-1 and TRBJ2-4; D remains unclear. The CDR3 covers 15 residues. The V gene's germline CDR1 is SQVTM and CDR2 ANQGSEA. Trimming shortened V by 7 bases and J by 1 base, and 17 bases separated the two germline ends. In nucleotides, the CDR3 is TGCAGCGCCACTTTGACATTAGGGGCCAAAAACATTCAGTACTTC. Protein: CSATLTLGAKNIQYF.

The chain employs TRBV7-2 and TRBJ2-5; D remains ambiguous. Trimming took off 5 bases at V and 2 bases at J, with 15 bases between the two ends. CDR1 is SGHTA, CDR2 FQGNSA, per germline. This CDR3 region has 15 residues. The CDR3 DNA reads TGTGCCAGCAGCCCCCGGGTGGGCCGTCAAGAGACCCAGTACTTC. Translated, it gives CASSPRVGRQETQYF.

V gene TRBV29-1 combines with J gene TRBJ2-7; D might be TRBD1 (6 bases). The germline V and J ends were trimmed by 6 bases and 0 bases, with 15 bases remaining between them. Germline V gene sequence: CDR1 SQVTM, CDR2 ANQGSEA. The CDR3 is 14 amino acids. DNA for the CDR3: TGCAGCGTGAAGGGGGTCGCCTCCTCCTACGAGCAGTACTTC. Its translation is CSVKGVASSYEQYF.

The J gene is TRBJ2-5, the V gene TRBV20-1; 8 nucleotides match TRBD2. Trimming removed 7 bases from V and 1 base from J; junction bases left unmatched: 5. CDR3 length: 13 amino acids. The germline V gene encodes CDR1 DFQATT and CDR2 SNEGSKA (reference sequence). CDR3 sequence (DNA): TGCAGTGAGGCGGGGGGCCCCCAAGAGACCCAGTACTTC. Translation gives CSEAGGPQETQYF.

This clonotype was seen more than once but under ten times. The CDR3 region has the DNA TGTGCCAGCAGTTACGCATGGGGCTCGGGCACTGAAGCTTTCTTT. It codes for CASSYAWGSGTEAFF. The chain employs TRBV6-5 and TRBJ1-1; tentatively, D is TRBD1 (5 bases). The germline CDR1 and CDR2 sequences are MNHEY and SVGAGI. CDR3 length: 15 amino acids. The ends were cut back, 2 bases at V and 4 bases at J, with 14 bases in the middle.

The chain is built from TRBV12-3 or TRBV12-4 and TRBJ1-5, with 8 bases identical to TRBD1. J was trimmed by 4 bases and V by 6 bases; bases with no gene match: 14. There are 17 residues in the CDR3. In nucleotides, the CDR3 is TGTGCCAGCAGCAACCCTGGACAGGGAAGAGGGAATCAGCCCCAGCATTTT. The encoded protein is CASSNPGQGRGNQPQHF.

This clonotype has just a few counts. The V gene is TRBV4-3, the J gene TRBJ2-2; D ambiguous. V gave up 6 bases and J gave up 1 base, with 9 bases separating them. From germline, CDR1 is LGHNA and CDR2 YSLEER. The CDR3 loop spans 14 amino acids. The CDR3 DNA reads TGCGCCAGCAGGAGAGAACTGAACACCGGGGAGCTGTTTTTT. This encodes CASRRELNTGELFF.

This clonotype was observed many times. The chain is built from TRBV5-1 and TRBJ2-7; 10 positions agree with TRBD2. Looked up from germline, CDR1 is SGHRS and CDR2 is YFSETQ. The CDR3 extends over 17 amino acids. V was clipped by 4 bases and J by 2 bases; unmatched bases: 12. CDR3 sequence (DNA): TGCGCCAGCAGCCTACACCTCGGGCTAGCGGGAGCCTACGAGCAGTACTTC. Its protein is CASSLHLGLAGAYEQYF.

This clonotype was counted only a few times. The chain joins TRBV5-1 to TRBJ1-5; no firm D call. V was pared by 0 bases and J by 2 bases, with 6 bases between. From germline, CDR1 is SGHRS and CDR2 YFSETQ. The CDR3 is 14 amino acids. The CDR3 DNA is TGCGCCAGCAGCTTGGAAGGTCGCAATCAGCCCCAGCATTTT. It is translated as CASSLEGRNQPQHF. Supplemented by reference TRBV5-1 and TRBJ1-5, the full variable domain reads KAGVTQTPRYLIKTRGQQVTLSCSPISGHRSVSWYQQTPGQGLQFLFEYFSETQRNKGNFPGRFSGRQFSNSRSEMNVSTLELGDSALYLCASSLEGRNQPQHFGDGTRLSIL.

This clonotype turned up a few times. The chain links TRBV5-1 to TRBJ2-1, with 13 positions matching TRBD2. The germline V gene encodes CDR1 SGHRS and CDR2 YFSETQ. V shed 5 bases and J 15 bases; nucleotides not matched to a gene: 5. CDR3 length: 12 amino acids. The CDR3 region has the DNA TGCGCCAGCAGGACTAGCGGGGGGCCCCGGTTCTTC. Its translation is CASRTSGGPRFF.

This clonotype has a count of ten or more. The V and J genes are TRBV12-3 or TRBV12-4 and TRBJ2-7; D gene ambiguous. This CDR3 comprises 12 residues. The V and J ends lost 5 bases and 2 bases respectively, with 7 bases between them. The chain's CDR3 is CASSVTAYEQYF. CDR3 sequence (DNA): TGTGCCAGCAGTGTTACCGCCTACGAGCAGTACTTC.

The rearrangement joins TRBV5-1 to TRBJ2-3; TRBD2 agrees at 10 bases. In germline, CDR1 is SGHRS, CDR2 YFSETQ. The CDR3 has 15 amino acids. V lost 5 bases and J lost 1; bases outside the gene matches: 4. The CDR3 coding sequence is TGCGCCAGCAGGGTACTAGCGGGACGCACAGATACGCAGTATTTT. This gives the protein CASRVLAGRTDTQYF.

This clonotype was detected many times. The J gene is TRBJ1-5, the V gene TRBV5-1, with 12 bases matching TRBD1. Germline CDR1 SGHRS, CDR2 YFSETQ. There are 15 residues in the CDR3. V was clipped by 2 bases and J by 5 bases; unmatched bases: 2. CDR3 in amino acids: CASSLGTGGYQPQHF. CDR3 nucleotide sequence: TGCGCCAGCAGCTTAGGGACAGGGGGCTATCAGCCCCAGCATTTT.

The chain carries TRBV29-1 and TRBJ2-2, with TRBD2 matching over 7 bases. Germline V lookup: CDR1 SQVTM, CDR2 ANQGSEA. CDR3 length: 16 amino acids. The ends lost 1 base at V and 2 bases at J; junction bases unmatched: 7. The CDR3 DNA is TGCAGCGTTGAAGGTCGGTCTAGCGGAAACACCGGGGAGCTGTTTTTT. Encoded protein: CSVEGRSSGNTGELFF.

This clonotype was seen a handful of times. The genes are TRBV4-3 and TRBJ2-2; D is perhaps TRBD2 (6 bases). The germline CDR1 and CDR2 sequences are LGHNA and YSLEER. CDR3 length: 18 residues. V lost 4 bases and J lost 0, with 18 bases in between. Here the CDR3 DNA reads TGCGCCAGCAGCCCCCTCCAAAGCGGGTTCGCGAACACCGGGGAGCTGTTTTTT. Its translation is CASSPLQSGFANTGELFF.

This clonotype occurred many times. The chain has TRBV28 and TRBJ2-3, with no clear D. V dropped 4 bases and J dropped 1 base, with 12 bases sitting between them. The V gene's germline CDR1 is MDHEN and CDR2 SYDVKM. The CDR3 has 15 residues. CDR3 loop: CASSSRLGGTDTQYF. CDR3 DNA: TGTGCCAGCAGTTCCCGATTAGGCGGCACAGATACGCAGTATTTT.

This clonotype was recorded many times. The rearrangement links TRBV15 to TRBJ1-5, with D perhaps matching TRBD1 (6 bases). Germline V CDR1 and CDR2: LNHNV, YYDKDF (reference sequence). The V and J ends lost 1 base and 7 bases respectively, with 11 bases between them. The CDR3 runs to 14 residues. This chain's CDR3 is CATSRAGATQPQHF. CDR3 nucleotide sequence: TGTGCCACCAGCAGAGCAGGGGCCACCCAGCCCCAGCATTTT.